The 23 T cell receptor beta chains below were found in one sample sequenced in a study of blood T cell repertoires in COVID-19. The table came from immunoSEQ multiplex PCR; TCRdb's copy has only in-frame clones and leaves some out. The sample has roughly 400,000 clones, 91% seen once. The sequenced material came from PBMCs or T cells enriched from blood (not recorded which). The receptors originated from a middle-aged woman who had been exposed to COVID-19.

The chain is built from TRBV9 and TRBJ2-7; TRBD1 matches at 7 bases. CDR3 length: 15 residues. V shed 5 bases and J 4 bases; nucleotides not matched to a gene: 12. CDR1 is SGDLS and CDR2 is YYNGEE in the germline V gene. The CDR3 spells CASSPTGVKVYEQYF. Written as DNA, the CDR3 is TGTGCCAGCAGTCCAACAGGGGTAAAAGTATACGAGCAGTACTTC.

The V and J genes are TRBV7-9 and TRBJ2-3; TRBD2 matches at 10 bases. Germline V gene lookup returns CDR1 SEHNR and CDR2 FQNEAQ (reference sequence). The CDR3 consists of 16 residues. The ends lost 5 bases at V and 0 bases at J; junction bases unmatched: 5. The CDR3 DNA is TGTGCCAGCAGCGCCGGACTAGCGGCTAGCACAGATACGCAGTATTTT. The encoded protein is CASSAGLAASTDTQYF.

DNA for the CDR3: TGTGCCAGCGCTGAGGGACAGGGCAATGAAAAACTGTTTTTT. Translating gives CASAEGQGNEKLFF. The V call is TRBV7-9, the J call TRBJ1-4, with 9 nucleotides matching TRBD1. V shed 8 bases, J shed 5 bases, and the junction held 6 bases outside the gene matches. Germline CDR1 is SEHNR and CDR2 is FQNEAQ (reference sequence). The CDR3 is 14 amino acids.

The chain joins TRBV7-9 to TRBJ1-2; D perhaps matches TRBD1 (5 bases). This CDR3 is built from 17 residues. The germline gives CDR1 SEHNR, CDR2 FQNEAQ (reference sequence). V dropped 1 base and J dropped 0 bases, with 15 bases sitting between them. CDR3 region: CASSLVQGHLTNYGYTF. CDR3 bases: TGTGCCAGCAGCTTAGTTCAGGGCCACTTAACTAACTATGGCTACACCTTC.

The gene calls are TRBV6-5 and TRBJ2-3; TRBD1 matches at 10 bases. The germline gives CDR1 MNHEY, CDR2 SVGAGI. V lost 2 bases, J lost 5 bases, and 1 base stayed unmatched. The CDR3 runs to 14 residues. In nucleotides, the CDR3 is TGTGCCAGCAGTTACGGGGACAGGGGAGATACGCAGTATTTT. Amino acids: CASSYGDRGDTQYF.

The CDR3 loop is CASSLRSNYEQYF. The DNA for the CDR3 is TGTGCCAGCAGCTTACGGTCCAACTACGAGCAGTACTTC. The rearrangement links TRBV7-2 to TRBJ2-7; D is unclear. Trimming took 2 bases from V and 3 from J, leaving 8 bases between them. Germline V gene lookup returns CDR1 SGHTA and CDR2 FQGNSA. This CDR3 is built from 13 residues. Complete variable domain (other parts from reference TRBV7-2 and TRBJ2-7): GAGVSQSPSNKVTEKGKDVELRCDPISGHTALYWYRQSLGQGLEFLIYFQGNSAPDKSGLPSDRFSAERTGGSVSTLTIQRTQQEDSAVYLCASSLRSNYEQYFGPGTRLTVT.

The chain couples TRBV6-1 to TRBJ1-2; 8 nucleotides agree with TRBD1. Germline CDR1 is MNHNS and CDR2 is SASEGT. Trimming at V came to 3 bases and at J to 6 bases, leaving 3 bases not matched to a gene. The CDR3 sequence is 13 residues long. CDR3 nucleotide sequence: TGTGCCAGCAGTGACAGGGGGCGGGATGGCTACACCTTC. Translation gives CASSDRGRDGYTF.

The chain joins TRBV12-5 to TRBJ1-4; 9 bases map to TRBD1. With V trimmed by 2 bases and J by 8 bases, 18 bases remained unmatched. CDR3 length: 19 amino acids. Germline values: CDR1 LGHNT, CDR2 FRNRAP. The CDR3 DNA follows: TGTGCTAGTGGTTTGTCACGGAAAGATTCGACAGGGGGGGGCGAAAAACTGTTTTTT. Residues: CASGLSRKDSTGGGEKLFF.

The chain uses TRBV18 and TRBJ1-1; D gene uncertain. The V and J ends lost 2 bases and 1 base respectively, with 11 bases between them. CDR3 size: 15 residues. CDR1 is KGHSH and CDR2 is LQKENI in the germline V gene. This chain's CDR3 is CASSPGRVGNTEAFF. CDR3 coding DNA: TGTGCCAGCTCACCAGGGAGGGTTGGGAACACTGAAGCTTTCTTT.

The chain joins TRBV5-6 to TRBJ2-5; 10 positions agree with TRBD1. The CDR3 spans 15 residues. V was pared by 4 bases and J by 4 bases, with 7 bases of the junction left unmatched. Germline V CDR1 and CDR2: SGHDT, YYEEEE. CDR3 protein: CASSRRRDRGETQYF. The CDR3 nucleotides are TGTGCCAGCAGCCGACGCCGGGACAGGGGAGAGACCCAGTACTTC.

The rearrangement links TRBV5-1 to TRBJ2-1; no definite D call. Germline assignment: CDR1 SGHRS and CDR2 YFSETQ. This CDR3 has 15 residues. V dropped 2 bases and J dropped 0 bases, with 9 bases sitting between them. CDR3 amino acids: CASSFTVSSYNEQFF. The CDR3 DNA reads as TGCGCCAGCAGCTTCACAGTGAGCTCCTACAATGAGCAGTTCTTC.

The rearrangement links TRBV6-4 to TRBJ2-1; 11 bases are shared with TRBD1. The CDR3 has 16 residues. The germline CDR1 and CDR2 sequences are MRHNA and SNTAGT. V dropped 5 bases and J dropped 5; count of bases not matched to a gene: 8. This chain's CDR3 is CASSSGQGVPNNEQFF. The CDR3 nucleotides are TGTGCCAGCAGTTCGGGACAGGGGGTCCCAAACAATGAGCAGTTCTTC.

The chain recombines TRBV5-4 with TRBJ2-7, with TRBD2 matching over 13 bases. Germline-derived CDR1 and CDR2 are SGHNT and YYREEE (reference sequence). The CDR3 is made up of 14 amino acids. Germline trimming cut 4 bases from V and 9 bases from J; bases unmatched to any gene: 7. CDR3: CASSPGLAGARQYF. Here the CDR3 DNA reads TGTGCCAGCAGCCCCGGACTAGCGGGAGCTCGGCAGTACTTC.

The CDR3 bases are TGTGCCAGCAGCCCTCAGACAGTTATTAACTATGGCTACACCTTC. It yields the protein CASSPQTVINYGYTF. The chain recombines TRBV7-8 with TRBJ1-2; maybe TRBD1 (5 bases). Per germline, CDR1 SGHVS and CDR2 FQNEAQ. V gave up 5 bases and J gave up 1 base, with 14 bases separating them. CDR3 length: 15 residues.

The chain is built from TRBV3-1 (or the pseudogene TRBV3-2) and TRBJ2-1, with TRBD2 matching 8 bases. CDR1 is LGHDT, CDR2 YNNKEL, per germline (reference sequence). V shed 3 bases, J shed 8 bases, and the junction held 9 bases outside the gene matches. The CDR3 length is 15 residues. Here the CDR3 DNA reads TGTGCCAGCAGCCAGAAGGGACTAGTGAACGATGAGCAGTTCTTC. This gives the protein CASSQKGLVNDEQFF.

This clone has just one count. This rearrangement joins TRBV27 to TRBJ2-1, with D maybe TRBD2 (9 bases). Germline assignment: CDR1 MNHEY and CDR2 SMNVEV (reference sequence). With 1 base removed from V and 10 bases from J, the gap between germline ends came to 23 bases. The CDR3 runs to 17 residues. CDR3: CASSLFSGGGGAGEQFF. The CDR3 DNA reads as TGTGCCAGCAGTTTATTCTCAGGGGGCGGGGGGGCCGGAGAGCAGTTCTTC.

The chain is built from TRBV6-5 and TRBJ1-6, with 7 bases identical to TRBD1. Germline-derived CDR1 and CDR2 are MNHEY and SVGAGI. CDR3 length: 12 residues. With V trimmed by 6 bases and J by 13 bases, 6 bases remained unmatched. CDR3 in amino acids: CASRRTGWPLHF. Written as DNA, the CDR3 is TGTGCCAGCAGAAGGACAGGCTGGCCCCTCCACTTT.

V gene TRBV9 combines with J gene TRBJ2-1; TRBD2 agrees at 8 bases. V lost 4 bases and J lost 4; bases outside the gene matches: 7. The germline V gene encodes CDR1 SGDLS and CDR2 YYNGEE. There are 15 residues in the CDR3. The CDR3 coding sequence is TGTGCCAGCAGCTTCAGCGGGAGATGGTACAATGAGCAGTTCTTC. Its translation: CASSFSGRWYNEQFF.

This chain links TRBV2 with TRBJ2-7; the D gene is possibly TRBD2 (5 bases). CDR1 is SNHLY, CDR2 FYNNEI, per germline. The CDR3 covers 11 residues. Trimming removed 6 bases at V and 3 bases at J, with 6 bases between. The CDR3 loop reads CASSAGYEQYF. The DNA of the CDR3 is TGTGCCAGCAGCGCGGGCTACGAGCAGTACTTC.

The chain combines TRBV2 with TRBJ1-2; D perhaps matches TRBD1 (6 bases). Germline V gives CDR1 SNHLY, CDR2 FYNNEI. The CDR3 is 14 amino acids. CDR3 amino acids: CATRRESWGLGYTF. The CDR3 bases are TGTGCGACCAGAAGGGAGTCGTGGGGGCTTGGCTACACCTTC.

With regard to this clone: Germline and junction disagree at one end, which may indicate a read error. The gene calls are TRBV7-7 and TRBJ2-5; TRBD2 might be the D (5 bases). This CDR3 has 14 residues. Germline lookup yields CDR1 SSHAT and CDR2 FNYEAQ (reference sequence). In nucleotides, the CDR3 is TGTGCTAGCAGCAGCACGGGGTACAGAGAGACCCAGTACTTC. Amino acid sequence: CASSSTGYRETQYF.

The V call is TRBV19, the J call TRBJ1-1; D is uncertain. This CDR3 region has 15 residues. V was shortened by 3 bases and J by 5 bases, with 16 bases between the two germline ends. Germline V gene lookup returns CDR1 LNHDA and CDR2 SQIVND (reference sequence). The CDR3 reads CASSIGLEGTTEAFF. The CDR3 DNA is TGTGCCAGTAGTATTGGGCTCGAGGGAACGACTGAAGCTTTCTTT.

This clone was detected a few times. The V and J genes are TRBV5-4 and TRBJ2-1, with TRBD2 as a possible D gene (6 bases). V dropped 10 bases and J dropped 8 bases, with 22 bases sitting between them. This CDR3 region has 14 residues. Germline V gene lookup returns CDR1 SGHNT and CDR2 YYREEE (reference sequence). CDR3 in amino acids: CALRERWGSDEQFF. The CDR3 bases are TGTGCCCTCCGGGAGCGGTGGGGGTCTGATGAGCAGTTCTTC.